Below are 20 T cell receptor beta chains sequenced from a single sample in a study of response to subunit inactivated influenza vaccine. TCRdb reanalysed the RT-PCR reads using MiXCR and keeps one entry per CDR3 protein. The repertoire holds 630,000 or so distinct CDR3 sequences, with approximately 14% as singletons. Sample: PBMCs from blood, taken less than 13 days after vaccination. The source of these receptors is a man in his fifties or sixties who received an inactivated influenza vaccine.

V and J are TRBV7-6 and TRBJ2-5; D perhaps matches TRBD2 (6 bases). The CDR3 has 13 residues. Germline V CDR1 and CDR2: SGHVS, FNYEAQ. Between the trimmed V and J ends, which lost 5 bases and 13 bases, there was a span of 20 bases. In DNA, the CDR3 is TGTGCCAGCAGCCCCTTCAATGGCGGGGAGCTGTACTTC. This translates into CASSPFNGGELYF.

This clonotype has just a few counts. V gene TRBV4-1 combines with J gene TRBJ2-2, with TRBD2 matching 8 bases. Germline values: CDR1 MGHRA, CDR2 YSYEKL. CDR3 length: 17 amino acids. After removal of 0 bases from V and 5 bases from J, the junction contained 8 bases not matched to a gene. The CDR3 loop reads CASSQDRQRGQTGELFF. The CDR3 DNA reads TGCGCCAGCAGCCAAGATAGACAGCGGGGGCAGACCGGGGAGCTGTTTTTT.

This clonotype was seen a handful of times. The V and J genes are TRBV28 and TRBJ2-5; 9 bases line up with TRBD1. V lost 6 bases, J lost 6 bases, and 8 bases stayed unmatched. This CDR3 has 14 residues. Germline CDR1 and CDR2: MDHEN and SYDVKM. The CDR3: CASSHLQGAKTQYF. In nucleotides, the CDR3 is TGTGCCAGCAGCCATTTACAGGGGGCGAAGACCCAGTACTTC.

This rearrangement joins TRBV28 to TRBJ2-5; 13 nucleotides match TRBD2. J gave up 4 bases and V 2 bases, and 4 bases lay outside the gene matches. The CDR3 length is 16 residues. In germline, CDR1 is MDHEN, CDR2 SYDVKM. CDR3 amino acids: CASSLTSGRAIETQYF. CDR3 nucleotides: TGTGCCAGCAGTTTAACTAGCGGGAGGGCCATAGAGACCCAGTACTTC.

This clonotype was found a few times. The chain recombines TRBV20-1 with TRBJ2-3; D is undetermined. The CDR3 covers 12 residues. Looked up from germline, CDR1 is DFQATT and CDR2 is SNEGSKA (reference sequence). The V end lost 3 bases, the J end lost 1 base, and 5 bases lay between the germline ends. This chain's CDR3 is CSASVGTDTQYF. The DNA for the CDR3 is TGCAGTGCTAGCGTGGGCACAGATACGCAGTATTTT.

CDR3 sequence reads: CSVGDSNTEAFF. DNA of the CDR3: TGCAGCGTTGGTGACTCGAACACTGAAGCTTTCTTT. V is TRBV29-1 and J is TRBJ1-1; no definite D call. The CDR3 consists of 12 residues. Per germline, CDR1 SQVTM and CDR2 ANQGSEA. V lost 4 bases, J lost 1 base, and 7 bases lay in between.

This clonotype was observed a few times. The V and J genes are TRBV3-1 and TRBJ1-6; 9 nucleotides align to TRBD1. With 0 bases clipped from V and 9 bases from J, the junction kept 3 bases outside the gene matches. This CDR3 has 15 amino acids. Germline V gene sequence: CDR1 LGHDT, CDR2 YNNKEL (reference sequence). The CDR3 sequence is CASSQEEDRGSPLHF. DNA of the CDR3: TGTGCCAGCAGCCAAGAAGAGGACAGGGGTTCACCCCTCCACTTT.

V and J are TRBV5-6 and TRBJ2-1, with D maybe TRBD2 (7 bases). V was clipped by 4 bases and J by 0 bases, with 14 bases between them. Germline V lookup: CDR1 SGHDT, CDR2 YYEEEE. The CDR3 spans 16 residues. CDR3 nucleotides: TGTGCCAGCAGCAGGGGGAGGGGGAGCTCCTACAATGAGCAGTTCTTC. It encodes CASSRGRGSSYNEQFF.

This clonotype was observed many times. The chain joins TRBV5-1 to TRBJ2-2, with 10 bases aligning to TRBD1. The CDR3 sequence is 15 residues long. The germline CDR1 and CDR2 sequences are SGHRS and YFSETQ. V shed 4 bases, J shed 5 bases, and the junction held 5 bases outside the gene matches. The CDR3, as DNA: TGCGCCAGCAGCACCGGGACAGGGGTGACCGGGGAGCTGTTTTTT. Amino acids: CASSTGTGVTGELFF.

In its sample, this clonotype was seen a few times. CDR3 amino acids: CASSLSSRGEQFF. The CDR3 DNA reads as TGTGCCAGCAGCTTAAGTTCTCGGGGTGAGCAGTTCTTC. J is TRBJ2-1 and V is TRBV7-3; D possibly corresponds to TRBD2 (5 bases). Germline CDR1 and CDR2: SGHTA and FQGTGA. This CDR3 region has 13 residues. The V end lost 1 base, the J end lost 9 bases, and 10 bases lay between the germline ends.

This clonotype appeared many times. The rearrangement joins TRBV7-9 to TRBJ2-7; D call uncertain. V was clipped by 5 bases and J by 2 bases, with 10 bases between them. This CDR3 has 13 amino acids. Looked up from germline, CDR1 is SEHNR and CDR2 is FQNEAQ (reference sequence). The CDR3 bases are TGTGCCAGCAGCAGCGCAGCACCCTACGAGCAGTACTTC. Translating gives CASSSAAPYEQYF.

This chain links TRBV5-1 with TRBJ2-5, with 9 positions matching TRBD2. Per the germline V gene, CDR1 is SGHRS and CDR2 is YFSETQ. CDR3 length: 15 residues. Trimming took 5 bases from V and 0 from J; bases not matched to a gene: 5. CDR3 sequence (DNA): TGCGCCAGCAGAAGGCTAGCGGGGAACCAAGAGACCCAGTACTTC. Its translation: CASRRLAGNQETQYF. Full variable domain (rest looked up from reference TRBV5-1 and TRBJ2-5): KAGVTQTPRYLIKTRGQQVTLSCSPISGHRSVSWYQQTPGQGLQFLFEYFSETQRNKGNFPGRFSGRQFSNSRSEMNVSTLELGDSALYLCASRRLAGNQETQYFGPGTRLLVL.

The J gene is TRBJ2-2, the V gene TRBV7-2; 11 positions agree with TRBD2. In germline, CDR1 is SGHTA, CDR2 FQGNSA. V trimming: 1 base; J trimming: 7 bases; junction bases outside the gene matches: 5. This CDR3 comprises 16 residues. CDR3 nucleotide sequence: TGTGCCAGCAGCTTAGGTAGCGGGGGGGCCAGCGGGGAGCTGTTTTTT. This sequence encodes CASSLGSGGASGELFF.

About this clonotype itself: The junction shows a germline mismatch at one end, possibly a read error. This chain joins TRBV20-1 and TRBJ1-1, with 8 bases aligning to TRBD1. Germline V gene lookup returns CDR1 DFQATT and CDR2 SNEGSKA (reference sequence). The CDR3 covers 16 residues. The CDR3 DNA reads TGCTGTGCTAGTGACAGGGGCGGTCGAACGGGCACTGAAGCTTTCTTT. Its protein product is CCASDRGGRTGTEAFF.

V and J are TRBV6-5 and TRBJ2-7; 7 bases agree with TRBD2. V was clipped by 2 bases and J by 7 bases; unmatched bases: 8. CDR3 size: 14 residues. The V gene's germline CDR1 is MNHEY and CDR2 SVGAGI. The chain's CDR3 is CASSYVGGTLEQYF. The DNA of the CDR3 is TGTGCCAGCAGTTACGTGGGGGGGACCCTTGAGCAGTACTTC.

V gene TRBV20-1 combines with J gene TRBJ2-1; 9 nucleotides agree with TRBD1. The CDR3 extends over 16 amino acids. The ends lost 0 bases at V and 4 bases at J; junction bases unmatched: 7. The V gene's germline CDR1 is DFQATT and CDR2 SNEGSKA (reference sequence). For the CDR3, the DNA is TGCAGTGCTAGAGATCTGCGACAGGGGGAATACAATGAGCAGTTCTTC. Amino acid sequence: CSARDLRQGEYNEQFF.

J is TRBJ2-1 and V is TRBV4-3, with D tentatively TRBD1 (5 bases). The CDR3 covers 14 residues. V was trimmed by 0 bases and J by 15 bases, leaving 18 bases between them. CDR1 and CDR2 (germline): LGHNA, YSLEER. As DNA, the CDR3 is TGCGCCAGCAGCCAAGATTGGGGCGGCGCCTTAGGGTTCTTC. Its protein product is CASSQDWGGALGFF.

The chain links TRBV6-5 to TRBJ2-7; perhaps D is TRBD1 or TRBD2 (5 bases each). V lost 2 bases to trimming and J lost 2 bases, with 22 bases between them. The CDR3 contains 18 residues. Per the germline V gene, CDR1 is MNHEY and CDR2 is SVGAGI. The CDR3 DNA is TGTGCCAGCAGTTACGCTCTAACAACCCGGGACCAGACCTACGAGCAGTACTTC. It specifies CASSYALTTRDQTYEQYF.

This clonotype was seen a handful of times. The chain has TRBV9 and TRBJ2-1; 9 bases map to TRBD1. Unmatched junction bases numbered 11, after V lost 4 bases and J lost 9 bases. The germline V gene encodes CDR1 SGDLS and CDR2 YYNGEE. The CDR3 sequence is 15 residues long. The CDR3 nucleotides are TGTGCCAGCAGCACGACAGGGGGGACATTCGTTGAGCAGTTCTTC. Protein product: CASSTTGGTFVEQFF.

About this clonotype: With a much larger clone just one base away, this may be a read error. The V and J genes are TRBV7-9 and TRBJ2-7; D gene unclear. CDR3 length: 14 amino acids. Trimming removed 2 bases at V and 5 bases at J, with 13 bases between. Germline-derived CDR1 and CDR2 are SEHNR and FQNEAQ (reference sequence). CDR3 region: CASSLSWEINEQYF. The CDR3 DNA reads TGTGCCAGCAGCTTAAGCTGGGAAATCAACGAGCAGTACTTC.